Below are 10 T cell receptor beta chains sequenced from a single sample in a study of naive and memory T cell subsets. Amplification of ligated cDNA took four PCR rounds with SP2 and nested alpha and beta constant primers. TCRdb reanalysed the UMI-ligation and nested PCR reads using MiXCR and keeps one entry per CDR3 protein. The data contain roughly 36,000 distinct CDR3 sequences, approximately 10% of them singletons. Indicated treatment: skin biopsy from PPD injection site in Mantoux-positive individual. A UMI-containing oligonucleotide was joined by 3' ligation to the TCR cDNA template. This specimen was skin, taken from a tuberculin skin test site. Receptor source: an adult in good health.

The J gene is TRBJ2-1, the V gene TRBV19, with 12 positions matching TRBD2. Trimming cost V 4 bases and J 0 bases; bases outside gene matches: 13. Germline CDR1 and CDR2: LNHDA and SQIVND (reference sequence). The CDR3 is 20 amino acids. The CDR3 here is CASSTEGLAGYLSSYNEQFF. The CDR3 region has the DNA TGTGCCAGTAGTACCGAAGGACTAGCGGGATACTTAAGCTCCTACAATGAGCAGTTCTTC. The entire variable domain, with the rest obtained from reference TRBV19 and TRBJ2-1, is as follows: DGGITQSPKYLFRKEGQNVTLSCEQNLNHDAMYWYRQDPGQGLRLIYYSQIVNDFQKGDIAEGYSVSREKKESFPLTVTSAQKNPTAFYLCASSTEGLAGYLSSYNEQFFGPGTRLTVL.

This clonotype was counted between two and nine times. The CDR3 loop reads CAISQPDQPQHF. The DNA of the CDR3 is TGTGCCATCAGTCAGCCCGATCAGCCCCAGCATTTT. J is TRBJ1-5 and V is TRBV10-3, with no clear D. V dropped 5 bases and J dropped 5 bases, with 7 bases sitting between them. Per the germline V gene, CDR1 is ENHRY and CDR2 is SYGVKD. The CDR3 runs to 12 residues.

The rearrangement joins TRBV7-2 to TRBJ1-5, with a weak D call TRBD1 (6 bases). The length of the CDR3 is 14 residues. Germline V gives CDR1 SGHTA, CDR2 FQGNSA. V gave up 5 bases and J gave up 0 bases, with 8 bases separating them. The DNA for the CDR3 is TGTGCCAGCAGCAACAGGGTTAGCAATCAGCCCCAGCATTTT. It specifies CASSNRVSNQPQHF.

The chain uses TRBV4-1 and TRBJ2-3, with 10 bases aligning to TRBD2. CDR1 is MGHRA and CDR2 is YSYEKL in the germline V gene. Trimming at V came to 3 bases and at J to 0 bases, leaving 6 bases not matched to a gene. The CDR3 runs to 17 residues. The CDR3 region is CASSQALAGASTDTQYF. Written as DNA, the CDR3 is TGCGCCAGCAGCCAGGCCCTAGCGGGGGCTAGCACAGATACGCAGTATTTT.

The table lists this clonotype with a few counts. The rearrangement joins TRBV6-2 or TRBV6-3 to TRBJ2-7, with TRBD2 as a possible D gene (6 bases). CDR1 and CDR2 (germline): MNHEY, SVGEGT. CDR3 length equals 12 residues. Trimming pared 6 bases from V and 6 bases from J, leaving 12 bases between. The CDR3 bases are TGTGCCAGCAGGGACCAGGGAGGCGAGCAGTACTTC. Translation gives CASRDQGGEQYF.

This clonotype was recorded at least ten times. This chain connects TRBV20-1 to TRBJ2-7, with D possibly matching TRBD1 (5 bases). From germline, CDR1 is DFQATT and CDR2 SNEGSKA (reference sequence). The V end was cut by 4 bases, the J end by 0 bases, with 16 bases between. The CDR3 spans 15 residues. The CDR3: CSATGRQTPSYEQYF. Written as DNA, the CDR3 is TGCAGTGCTACCGGCAGACAGACACCCTCCTACGAGCAGTACTTC.

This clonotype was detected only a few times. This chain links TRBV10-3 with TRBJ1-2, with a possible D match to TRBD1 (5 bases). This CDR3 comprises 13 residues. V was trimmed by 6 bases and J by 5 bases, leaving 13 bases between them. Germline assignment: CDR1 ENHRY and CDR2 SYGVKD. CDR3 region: CAISPGLEYGYTF. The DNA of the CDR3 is TGTGCCATCAGCCCGGGACTGGAGTATGGCTACACCTTC.

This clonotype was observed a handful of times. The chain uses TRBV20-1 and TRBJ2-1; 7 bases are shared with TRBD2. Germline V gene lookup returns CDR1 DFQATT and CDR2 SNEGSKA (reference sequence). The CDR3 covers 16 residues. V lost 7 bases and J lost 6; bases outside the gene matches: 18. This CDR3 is CSGAGTREVYGNEQFF. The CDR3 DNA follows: TGCAGTGGGGCGGGCACCCGGGAGGTCTACGGCAATGAGCAGTTCTTC.

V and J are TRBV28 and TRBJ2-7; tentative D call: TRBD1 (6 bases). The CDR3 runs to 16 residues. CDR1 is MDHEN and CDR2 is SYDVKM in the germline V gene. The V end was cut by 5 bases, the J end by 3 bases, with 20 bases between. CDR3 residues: CASSGTGIEVVYEQYF. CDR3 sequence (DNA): TGTGCCAGCAGTGGAACAGGGATTGAGGTAGTCTACGAGCAGTACTTC. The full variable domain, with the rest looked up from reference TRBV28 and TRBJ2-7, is DVKVTQSSRYLVKRTGEKVFLECVQDMDHENMFWYRQDPGLGLRLIYFSYDVKMKEKGDIPEGYSVSREKKERFSLILESASTNQTSMYLCASSGTGIEVVYEQYFGPGTRLTVT.

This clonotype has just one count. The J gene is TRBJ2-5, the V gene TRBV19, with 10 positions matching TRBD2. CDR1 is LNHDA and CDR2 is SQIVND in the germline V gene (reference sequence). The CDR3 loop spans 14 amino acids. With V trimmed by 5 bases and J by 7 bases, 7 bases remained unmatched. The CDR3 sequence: CASSPGTSVGTQYF. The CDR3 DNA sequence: TGTGCCAGTAGTCCTGGGACTAGCGTGGGGACCCAGTACTTC. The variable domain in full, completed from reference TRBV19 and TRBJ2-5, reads DGGITQSPKYLFRKEGQNVTLSCEQNLNHDAMYWYRQDPGQGLRLIYYSQIVNDFQKGDIAEGYSVSREKKESFPLTVTSAQKNPTAFYLCASSPGTSVGTQYFGPGTRLLVL.